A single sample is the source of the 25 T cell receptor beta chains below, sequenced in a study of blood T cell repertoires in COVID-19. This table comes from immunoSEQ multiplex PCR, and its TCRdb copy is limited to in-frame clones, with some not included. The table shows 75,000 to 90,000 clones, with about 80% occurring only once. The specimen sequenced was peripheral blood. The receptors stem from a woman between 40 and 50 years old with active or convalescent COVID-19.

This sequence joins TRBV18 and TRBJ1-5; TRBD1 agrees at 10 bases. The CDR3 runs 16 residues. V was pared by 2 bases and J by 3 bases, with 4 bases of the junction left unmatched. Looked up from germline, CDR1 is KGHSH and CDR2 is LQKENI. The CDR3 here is CASSPSGQGLNQPQHF. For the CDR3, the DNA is TGTGCCAGCTCACCATCGGGACAGGGGCTCAATCAGCCCCAGCATTTT.

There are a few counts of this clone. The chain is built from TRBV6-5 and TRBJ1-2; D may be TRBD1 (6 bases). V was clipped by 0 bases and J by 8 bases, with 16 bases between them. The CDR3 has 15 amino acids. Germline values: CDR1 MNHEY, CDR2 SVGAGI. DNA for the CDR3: TGTGCCAGCAGTTACTCCTCAGGGGCCCCAAGGGGCTACACCTTC. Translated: CASSYSSGAPRGYTF.

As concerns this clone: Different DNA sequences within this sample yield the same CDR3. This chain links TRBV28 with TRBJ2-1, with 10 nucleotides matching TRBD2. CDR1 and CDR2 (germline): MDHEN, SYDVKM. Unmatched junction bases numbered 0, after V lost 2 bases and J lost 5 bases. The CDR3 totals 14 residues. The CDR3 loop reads CASSLSGGDNEQFF. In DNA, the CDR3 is TGTGCCAGCAGTTTAAGCGGGGGGGACAATGAGCAGTTCTTC.

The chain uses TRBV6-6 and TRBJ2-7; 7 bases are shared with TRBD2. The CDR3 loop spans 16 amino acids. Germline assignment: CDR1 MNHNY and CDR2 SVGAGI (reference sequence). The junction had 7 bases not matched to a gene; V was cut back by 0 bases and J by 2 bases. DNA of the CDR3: TGTGCCAGCAGTTACTCGGGGGGAGGGTCTCCCTACGAGCAGTACTTC. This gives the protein CASSYSGGGSPYEQYF.

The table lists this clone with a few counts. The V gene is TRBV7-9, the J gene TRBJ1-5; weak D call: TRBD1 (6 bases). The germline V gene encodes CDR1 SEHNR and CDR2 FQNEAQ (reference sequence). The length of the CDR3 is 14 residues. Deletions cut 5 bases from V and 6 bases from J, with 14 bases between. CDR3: CASSQGRGLQPQHF. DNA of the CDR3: TGTGCCAGCAGCCAAGGCAGGGGCCTTCAGCCCCAGCATTTT. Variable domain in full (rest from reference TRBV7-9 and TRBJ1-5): DTGVSQNPRHKITKRGQNVTFRCDPISEHNRLYWYRQTLGQGPEFLTYFQNEAQLEKSRLLSDRFSAERPKGSFSTLEIQRTEQGDSAMYLCASSQGRGLQPQHFGDGTRLSIL.

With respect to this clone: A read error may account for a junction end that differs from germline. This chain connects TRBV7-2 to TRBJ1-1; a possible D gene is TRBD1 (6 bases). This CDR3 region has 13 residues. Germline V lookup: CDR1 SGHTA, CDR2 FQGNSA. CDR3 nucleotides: TGTGCCAGCAGCTCAGGATACAGGGCGCCACCCCTCTTT. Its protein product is CASSSGYRAPPLF.

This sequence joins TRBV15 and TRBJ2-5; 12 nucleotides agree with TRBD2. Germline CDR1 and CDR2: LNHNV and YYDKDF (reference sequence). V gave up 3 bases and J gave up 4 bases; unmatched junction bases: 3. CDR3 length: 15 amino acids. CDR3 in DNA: TGTGCCACCAGCAGCACGGGACTAGCGGGAGAGACCCAGTACTTC. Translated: CATSSTGLAGETQYF.

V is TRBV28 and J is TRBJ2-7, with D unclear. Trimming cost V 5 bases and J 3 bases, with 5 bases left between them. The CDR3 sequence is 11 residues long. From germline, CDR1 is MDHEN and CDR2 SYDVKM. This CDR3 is CASSLLYEQYF. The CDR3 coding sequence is TGTGCCAGCAGTCTCCTCTACGAGCAGTACTTC.

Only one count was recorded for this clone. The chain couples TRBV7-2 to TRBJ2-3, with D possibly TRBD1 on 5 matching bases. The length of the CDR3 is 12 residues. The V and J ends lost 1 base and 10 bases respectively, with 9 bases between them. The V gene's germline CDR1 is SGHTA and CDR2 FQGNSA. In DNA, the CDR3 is TGTGCCAGCAGCTTAGGGGGCCCGGCGCAGTATTTT. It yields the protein CASSLGGPAQYF.

CDR3 amino acids: CSVGSGEETQYF. The DNA of the CDR3 is TGCAGCGTTGGGTCCGGGGAAGAGACCCAGTACTTC. This sequence joins TRBV29-1 and TRBJ2-5, with D possibly being TRBD2 (5 bases). V gave up 4 bases and J gave up 3 bases, with 9 bases separating them. Germline lookup yields CDR1 SQVTM and CDR2 ANQGSEA. The CDR3 extends over 12 amino acids.

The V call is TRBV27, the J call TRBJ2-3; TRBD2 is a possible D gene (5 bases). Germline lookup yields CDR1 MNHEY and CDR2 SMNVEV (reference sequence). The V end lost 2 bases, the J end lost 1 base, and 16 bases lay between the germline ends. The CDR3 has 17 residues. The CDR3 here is CASSLKGASRRTDTQYF. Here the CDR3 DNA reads TGTGCCAGCAGTTTAAAGGGTGCTAGCCGACGCACAGATACGCAGTATTTT.

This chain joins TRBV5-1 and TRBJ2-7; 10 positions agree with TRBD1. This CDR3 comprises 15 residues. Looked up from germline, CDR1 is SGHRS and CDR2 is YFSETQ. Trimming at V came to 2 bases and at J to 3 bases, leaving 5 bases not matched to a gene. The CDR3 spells CASSLIGQGDYEQYF. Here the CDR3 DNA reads TGCGCCAGCAGCTTAATAGGACAGGGGGACTACGAGCAGTACTTC.

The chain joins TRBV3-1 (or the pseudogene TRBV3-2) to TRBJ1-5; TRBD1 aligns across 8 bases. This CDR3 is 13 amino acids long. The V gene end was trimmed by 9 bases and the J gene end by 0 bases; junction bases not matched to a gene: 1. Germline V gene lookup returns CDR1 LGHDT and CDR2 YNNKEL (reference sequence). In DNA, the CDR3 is TGTGCCAGGGGACAGGCTAGCAATCAGCCCCAGCATTTT. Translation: CARGQASNQPQHF.

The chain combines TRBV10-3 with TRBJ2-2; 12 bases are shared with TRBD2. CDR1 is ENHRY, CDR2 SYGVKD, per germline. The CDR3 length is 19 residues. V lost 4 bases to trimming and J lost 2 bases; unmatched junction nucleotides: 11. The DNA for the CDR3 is TGTGCCATCAGTGCCCTGACTAGCGGGAGAAGGGAAAACACCGGGGAGCTGTTTTTT. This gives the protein CAISALTSGRRENTGELFF.

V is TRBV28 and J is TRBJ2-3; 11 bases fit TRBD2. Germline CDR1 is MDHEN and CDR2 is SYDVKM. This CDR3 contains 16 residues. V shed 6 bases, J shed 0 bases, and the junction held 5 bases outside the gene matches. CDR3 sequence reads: CASSPTSGVSTDTQYF. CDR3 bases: TGTGCCAGCAGCCCGACTAGCGGGGTTAGCACAGATACGCAGTATTTT. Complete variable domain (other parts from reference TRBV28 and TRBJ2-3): DVKVTQSSRYLVKRTGEKVFLECVQDMDHENMFWYRQDPGLGLRLIYFSYDVKMKEKGDIPEGYSVSREKKERFSLILESASTNQTSMYLCASSPTSGVSTDTQYFGPGTRLTVL.

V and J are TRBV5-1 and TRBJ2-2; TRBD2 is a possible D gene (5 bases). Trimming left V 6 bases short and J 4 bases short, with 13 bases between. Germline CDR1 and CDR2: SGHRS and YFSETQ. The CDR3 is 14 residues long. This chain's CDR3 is CASTPAGGTGELFF. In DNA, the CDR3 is TGCGCCAGCACCCCGGCAGGAGGCACCGGGGAGCTGTTTTTT.

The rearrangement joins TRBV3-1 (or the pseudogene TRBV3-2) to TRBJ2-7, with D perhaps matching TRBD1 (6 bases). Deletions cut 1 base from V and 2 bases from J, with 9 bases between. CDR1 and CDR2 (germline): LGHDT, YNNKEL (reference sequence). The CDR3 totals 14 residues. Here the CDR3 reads CASSQGTATYEQYF. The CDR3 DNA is TGTGCCAGCAGCCAAGGGACAGCTACCTACGAGCAGTACTTC.

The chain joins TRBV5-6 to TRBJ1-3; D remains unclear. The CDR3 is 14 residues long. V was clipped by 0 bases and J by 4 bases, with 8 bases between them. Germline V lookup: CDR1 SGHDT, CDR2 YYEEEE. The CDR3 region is CASSLGAAGNTIYF. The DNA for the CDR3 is TGTGCCAGCAGCTTGGGTGCGGCGGGAAACACCATATATTTT.

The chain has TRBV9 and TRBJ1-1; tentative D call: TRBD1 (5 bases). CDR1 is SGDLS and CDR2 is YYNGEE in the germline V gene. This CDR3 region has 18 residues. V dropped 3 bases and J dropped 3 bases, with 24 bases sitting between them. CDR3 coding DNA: TGTGCCAGCAGCGCCGGGACTGACCTGGGAAAGGGTGACACTGAAGCTTTCTTT. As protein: CASSAGTDLGKGDTEAFF. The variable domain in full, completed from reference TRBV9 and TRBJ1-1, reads DSGVTQTPKHLITATGQRVTLRCSPRSGDLSVYWYQQSLDQGLQFLIQYYNGEERAKGNILERFSAQQFPDLHSELNLSSLELGDSALYFCASSAGTDLGKGDTEAFFGQGTRLTVV.

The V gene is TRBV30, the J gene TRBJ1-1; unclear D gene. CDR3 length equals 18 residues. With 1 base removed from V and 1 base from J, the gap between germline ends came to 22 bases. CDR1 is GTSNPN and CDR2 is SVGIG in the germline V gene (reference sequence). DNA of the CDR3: TGTGCCTGGAGTGGGATAAGTACGCGGGTCTGGACGAACACTGAAGCTTTCTTT. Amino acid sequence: CAWSGISTRVWTNTEAFF.

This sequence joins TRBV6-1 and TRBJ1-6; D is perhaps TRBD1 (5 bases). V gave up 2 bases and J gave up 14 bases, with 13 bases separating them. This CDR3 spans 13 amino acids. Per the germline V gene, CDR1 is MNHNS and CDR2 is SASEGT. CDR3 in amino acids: CASSERGGESLHF. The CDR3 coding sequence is TGTGCCAGCAGTGAAAGGGGAGGGGAATCCCTCCACTTT.

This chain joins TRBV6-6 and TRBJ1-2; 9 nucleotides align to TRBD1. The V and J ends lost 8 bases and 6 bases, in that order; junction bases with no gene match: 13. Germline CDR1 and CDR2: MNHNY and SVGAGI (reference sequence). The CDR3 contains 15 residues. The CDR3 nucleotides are TGTGCCAGCGGCCCCGGGAGGACAGGGGTTGATGGCTACACCTTC. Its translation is CASGPGRTGVDGYTF.

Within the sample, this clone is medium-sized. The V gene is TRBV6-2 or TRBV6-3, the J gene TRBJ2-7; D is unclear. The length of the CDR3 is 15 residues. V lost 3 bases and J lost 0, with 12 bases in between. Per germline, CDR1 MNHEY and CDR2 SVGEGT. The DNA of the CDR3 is TGTGCCAGCAGTTATGTCAAGCTGAGCTCCTACGAGCAGTACTTC. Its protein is CASSYVKLSSYEQYF.

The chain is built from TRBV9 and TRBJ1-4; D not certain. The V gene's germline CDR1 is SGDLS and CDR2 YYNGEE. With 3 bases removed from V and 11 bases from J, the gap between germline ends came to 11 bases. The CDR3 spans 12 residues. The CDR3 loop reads CASSAGSGKLFF. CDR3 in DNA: TGTGCCAGCAGCGCCGGGTCCGGGAAACTGTTTTTT.

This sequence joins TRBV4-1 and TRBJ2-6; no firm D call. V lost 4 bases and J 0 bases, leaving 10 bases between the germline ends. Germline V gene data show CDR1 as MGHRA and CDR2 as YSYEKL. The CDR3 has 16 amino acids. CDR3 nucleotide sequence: TGCGCCAGCAGCCGGCAGGCCTCCTCTGGGGCCAACGTCCTGACTTTC. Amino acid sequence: CASSRQASSGANVLTF.